A single sample gave rise to the 2 T cell receptor beta chains below, sequenced in a study of cytomegalovirus exposure and HLA in healthy donors. The study ran its PCR with 60 Vbeta and 13 Jbeta primers. Only in-frame clones appear in the TCRdb table, and some are missing; sequencing was by immunoSEQ multiplex PCR. The sample lists 250,000 to 350,000 clones; 80% to 90% were seen once. The sequenced material came from PBMCs. The receptors were sampled from a man aged 35-49 years in good health and CMV-seropositive.

The J gene is TRBJ1-1, the V gene TRBV2; 10 bases fit TRBD1. Per the germline V gene, CDR1 is SNHLY and CDR2 is FYNNEI. V lost 10 bases to trimming and J lost 5 bases; unmatched junction nucleotides: 10. The CDR3 is 14 amino acids. The CDR3 protein is CATGQGGFLTEAFF. The CDR3 bases are TGTGCCACCGGACAGGGGGGCTTTTTGACTGAAGCTTTCTTT.

The chain employs TRBV27 and TRBJ2-2; D is unclear. Germline V gives CDR1 MNHEY, CDR2 SMNVEV (reference sequence). V dropped 7 bases and J dropped 4 bases, with 4 bases sitting between them. This CDR3 has 11 amino acids. CDR3 sequence (DNA): TGTGCCAGCACGGGCACCGGGGAGCTGTTTTTT. It yields the protein CASTGTGELFF.